The rows below give T cell receptor beta chains drawn from one sample of a study of blood T cell repertoires in COVID-19. Only in-frame clones appear in the TCRdb table, and some are missing; sequencing was by immunoSEQ multiplex PCR. The data contain roughly 100,000 clones, roughly 80% of them seen just once; the ten biggest clones take up around a tenth. Sequencing was performed on peripheral blood. The origin of the receptors is a woman in her seventies with acute or convalescent COVID-19. Each CDR3 is given with its conserved first and last residue.

14,TRBJ2-5,TRBV7-9,CASSLGGIQETQYF
18,TRBJ2-4,TRBV7-9,CASSLAGFDERAKNIQYF
17,TRBJ1-1,TRBV21-1,CASSKRGQGLSGSEAFF
18,TRBJ1-3,TRBV3-1/TRBV3-2,CASSQEGSLRRSGNTIYF
15,TRBJ2-7,TRBV27,CASSPGTSGRDEQYF
15,TRBJ2-1,TRBV11-3,CASSPFVAGVGEQFF
17,TRBJ2-1,TRBV6-1,CASSDITSGGLDNEQFF
16,TRBJ1-2,TRBV5-1,CASSLAGQGPTYGYTF
14,TRBJ1-2,TRBV6-2/TRBV6-3,CASSYLEGEYGYTF
14,TRBJ2-1,TRBV19,CASSHRDNHNEQFF
16,TRBJ2-1,TRBV28,CASSLWTSGDINEQFF
15,TRBJ2-5,TRBV7-9,CASSPRRATQETQYF
17,TRBJ1-1,TRBV7-9,CASTFPGQGRPNTEAFF
14,TRBJ1-5,TRBV18,CASSPGQWNQPQHF
13,TRBJ2-1,TRBV29-1,CSVRVSGDGEQFF
14,TRBJ1-3,TRBV6-5,CATTTEYSGNTIYF
14,TRBJ2-7,TRBV6-1,CASSDGQGFYEQYF
13,TRBJ2-1,TRBV6-1,CASSDSGVNEQFF
16,TRBJ2-2,TRBV4-1,CASSFGRTTKVGELFF
12,TRBJ1-5,TRBV30,CAWSPGQQPQHF
15,TRBJ1-1,TRBV7-9,CASSPPQGAGTEAFF
16,TRBJ1-3,TRBV10-3,CAISEDSYVSGNTIYF
13,TRBJ2-7,TRBV19,CASSLTGVYEQYF
15,TRBJ1-3,TRBV1,CTSSQTQVSGNTIYF
17,TRBJ2-6,TRBV21-1,CAISPTGVRSGANVLTF
15,TRBJ1-1,TRBV5-6,CASSLDREMNTEAFF
17,TRBJ2-2,TRBV6-2/TRBV6-3,CASSYPSGRGNTGELFF
13,TRBJ1-2,TRBV27,CASSTTGNYGYTF
15,TRBJ2-6,TRBV10-3,CAITWELSGANVLTF
13,TRBJ2-1,TRBV11-3,CASSSGSYNEQFF
15,TRBJ2-2,TRBV28,CASSSSGQGYGELFF
17,TRBJ2-3,TRBV4-1,CASSQVFGGDLTDTQYF
15,TRBJ2-1,TRBV7-8,CASSLAGRLANEQFF